What follows are 11 T cell receptor beta chains derived from one specimen sequenced in a study of blood T cell repertoires in COVID-19. The data were produced by immunoSEQ multiplex PCR, yet TCRdb's version contains in-frame clones alone and is incomplete. Of fewer than 350,000 clones listed, around 85% are singletons. The material sequenced was peripheral blood. The receptors originated from a woman aged 30 to 39 with COVID-19, enrolled during active disease.

This clone was counted a few times. The rearrangement links TRBV14 to TRBJ1-1, with a weak D call TRBD1 (5 bases). CDR1 SGHDN and CDR2 FVKESK come from the germline V gene. Trimming removed 4 bases at V and 1 base at J, with 13 bases between. This CDR3 region has 15 residues. CDR3 sequence: CASSPQSGKNTEAFF. CDR3 in DNA: TGTGCCAGCAGCCCCCAATCAGGGAAGAACACTGAAGCTTTCTTT.

The chain uses TRBV4-1 and TRBJ1-5, with D maybe TRBD1 (5 bases). Trimming stripped 1 base from V and 3 bases from J, with 13 bases between. Germline CDR1 reads MGHRA; CDR2 reads YSYEKL. CDR3 size: 16 residues. In nucleotides, the CDR3 is TGCGCCAGCAGCCAAGGGAGGGGTACGATCAATCAGCCCCAGCATTTT. It specifies CASSQGRGTINQPQHF.

The count of this clone is one. The J gene is TRBJ2-1, the V gene TRBV24-1; weak D call: TRBD2 (6 bases). Trimming took off 7 bases at V and 6 bases at J, with 9 bases between the two ends. This CDR3 has 12 amino acids. Germline CDR1 KGHDR, CDR2 SFDVKD. This CDR3 is CATSAGFNEQFF. CDR3 coding DNA: TGTGCCACCAGCGCGGGGTTCAATGAGCAGTTCTTC.

This clone was counted once. The V call is TRBV2, the J call TRBJ1-2; TRBD1 might be the D (5 bases). V was cut by 10 bases and J by 4 bases, with 22 bases left in between. The germline CDR1 and CDR2 sequences are SNHLY and FYNNEI. There are 15 residues in the CDR3. The CDR3: CAIPAAGRLGYGYTF. CDR3 in DNA: TGTGCCATCCCAGCAGCAGGGCGCTTAGGCTATGGCTACACCTTC.

V gene TRBV24-1 combines with J gene TRBJ2-2, with TRBD1 identical over 7 bases. Trimming took 3 bases from V and 6 from J; bases not matched to a gene: 15. This CDR3 contains 18 residues. Looked up from germline, CDR1 is KGHDR and CDR2 is SFDVKD. In DNA form, the CDR3 reads TGTGCCACCAGTGATCCTACGGGGACAGTCCAGCTCTCCGGGGAGCTGTTTTTT. This encodes CATSDPTGTVQLSGELFF.

This chain uses TRBV5-5 with TRBJ1-1, with D tentatively TRBD1 (5 bases). V dropped 0 bases and J dropped 0 bases, with 12 bases sitting between them. This CDR3 comprises 16 residues. Germline-derived CDR1 and CDR2 are SGHKS and YYEKEE (reference sequence). For the CDR3, the DNA is TGTGCCAGCAGCTTGGGGGGCAGACGCATGAACACTGAAGCTTTCTTT. Its translation: CASSLGGRRMNTEAFF.

This chain joins TRBV12-3 or TRBV12-4 and TRBJ1-1; 8 positions match TRBD1. The V segment lost 5 bases and the J segment 10 bases; nucleotides outside the gene matches: 3. The CDR3 totals 11 residues. CDR3 sequence: CASSDRGGAFF. The CDR3 DNA is TGTGCCAGCAGTGACAGGGGTGGAGCTTTCTTT.

The chain recombines TRBV4-2 with TRBJ1-1, with TRBD1 identical over 7 bases. The J segment lost 8 bases and the V segment lost 0 bases, leaving 9 bases of the junction unmatched. From germline, CDR1 is LGHNA and CDR2 YNFKEQ. This CDR3 spans 15 amino acids. The CDR3 loop is CASSQDLEGAPEAFF. CDR3 DNA sequence: TGTGCCAGCAGCCAAGATTTGGAGGGGGCTCCCGAAGCTTTCTTT.

The rearrangement uses TRBV5-5 and TRBJ1-1; D gene uncertain. This CDR3 contains 14 residues. From germline, CDR1 is SGHKS and CDR2 YYEKEE (reference sequence). Trimming shortened V by 2 bases and J by 1 base, and 9 bases separated the two germline ends. This chain's CDR3 is CASSFWQANTEAFF. CDR3 coding DNA: TGTGCCAGCAGCTTTTGGCAGGCGAACACTGAAGCTTTCTTT.

The chain couples TRBV9 to TRBJ2-1; D perhaps matches TRBD1 (5 bases). V lost 4 bases and J 10 bases, leaving 15 bases between the germline ends. Germline lookup yields CDR1 SGDLS and CDR2 YYNGEE. This CDR3 comprises 13 residues. DNA of the CDR3: TGTGCCAGCAGCCCCCAGGGAATTAGCGAGCAGTTCTTC. Its translation: CASSPQGISEQFF.

The CDR3 here is CASSIKGARNTEAFF. In DNA form, the CDR3 reads TGTGCCAGTAGTATCAAAGGGGCGCGGAACACTGAAGCTTTCTTT. The chain joins TRBV19 to TRBJ1-1; perhaps TRBD1 as D (5 bases). The length of the CDR3 is 15 residues. Per germline, CDR1 LNHDA and CDR2 SQIVND (reference sequence). The V and J ends lost 3 bases and 1 base respectively, with 12 bases between them. The full variable domain, in which reference TRBV19 and TRBJ1-1 provide the parts outside the CDR3, is DGGITQSPKYLFRKEGQNVTLSCEQNLNHDAMYWYRQDPGQGLRLIYYSQIVNDFQKGDIAEGYSVSREKKESFPLTVTSAQKNPTAFYLCASSIKGARNTEAFFGQGTRLTVV.